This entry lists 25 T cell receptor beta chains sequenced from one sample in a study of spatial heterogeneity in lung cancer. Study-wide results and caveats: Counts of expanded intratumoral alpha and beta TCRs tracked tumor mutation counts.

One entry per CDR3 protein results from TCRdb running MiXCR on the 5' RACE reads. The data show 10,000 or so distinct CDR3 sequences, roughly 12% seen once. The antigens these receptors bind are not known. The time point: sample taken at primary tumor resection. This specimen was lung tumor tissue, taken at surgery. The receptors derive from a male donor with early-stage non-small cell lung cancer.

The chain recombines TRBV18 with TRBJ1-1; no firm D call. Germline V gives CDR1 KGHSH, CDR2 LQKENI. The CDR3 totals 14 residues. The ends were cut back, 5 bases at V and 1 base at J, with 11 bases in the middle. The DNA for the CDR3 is TGTGCCAGCTCAAGGAGTGTACGGAACACTGAAGCTTTCTTT. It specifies CASSRSVRNTEAFF.

The CDR3 here is CASSFGPGTGELFF. The CDR3 DNA is TGTGCCAGCAGTTTCGGACCTGGCACCGGGGAGCTGTTTTTT. The rearrangement uses TRBV28 and TRBJ2-2; D ambiguous. Germline lookup yields CDR1 MDHEN and CDR2 SYDVKM. V was pared by 3 bases and J by 4 bases, with 9 bases between. CDR3 length equals 14 residues.

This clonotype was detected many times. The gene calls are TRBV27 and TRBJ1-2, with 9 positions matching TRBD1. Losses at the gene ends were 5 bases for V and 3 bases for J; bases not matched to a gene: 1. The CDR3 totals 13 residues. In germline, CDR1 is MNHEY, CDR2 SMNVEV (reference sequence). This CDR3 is CASSDRGYYGYTF. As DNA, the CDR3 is TGTGCCAGCAGTGACAGGGGGTACTATGGCTACACCTTC.

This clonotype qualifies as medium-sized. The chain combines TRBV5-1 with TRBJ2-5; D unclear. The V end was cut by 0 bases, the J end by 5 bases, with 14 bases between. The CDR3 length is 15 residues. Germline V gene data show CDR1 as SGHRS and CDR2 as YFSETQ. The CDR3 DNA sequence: TGCGCCAGCAGCTTGGTGGGCGGTTCTGTGGAGACCCAGTACTTC. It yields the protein CASSLVGGSVETQYF.

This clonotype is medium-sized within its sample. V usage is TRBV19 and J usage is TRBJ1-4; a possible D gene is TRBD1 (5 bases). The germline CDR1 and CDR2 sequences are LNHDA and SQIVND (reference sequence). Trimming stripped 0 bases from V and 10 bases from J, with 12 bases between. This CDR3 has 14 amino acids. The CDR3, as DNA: TGTGCCAGTAGTATAGACCGGGGGAGAACAAAACTGTTTTTT. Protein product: CASSIDRGRTKLFF.

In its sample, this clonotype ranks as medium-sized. The CDR3 loop is CAISDSRGQETQYF. CDR3 coding DNA: TGTGCCATCAGTGATAGTAGGGGCCAAGAGACCCAGTACTTC. The rearrangement uses TRBV10-3 and TRBJ2-5, with a weak D call TRBD1 (5 bases). This CDR3 is built from 14 residues. Deletions cut 3 bases from V and 1 base from J, with 9 bases between. Germline values: CDR1 ENHRY, CDR2 SYGVKD.

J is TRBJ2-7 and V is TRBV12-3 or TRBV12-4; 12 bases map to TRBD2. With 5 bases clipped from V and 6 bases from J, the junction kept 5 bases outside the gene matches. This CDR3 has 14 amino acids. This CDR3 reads CASSPPGLAGEQYF. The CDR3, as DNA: TGTGCCAGCAGTCCGCCGGGACTAGCGGGCGAGCAGTACTTC.

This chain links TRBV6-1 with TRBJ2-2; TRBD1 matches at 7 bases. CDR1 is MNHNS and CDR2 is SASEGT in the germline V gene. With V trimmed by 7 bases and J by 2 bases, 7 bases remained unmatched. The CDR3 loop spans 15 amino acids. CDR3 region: CASKRQGPNTGELFF. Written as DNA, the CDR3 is TGTGCCAGCAAAAGACAGGGCCCCAACACCGGGGAGCTGTTTTTT.

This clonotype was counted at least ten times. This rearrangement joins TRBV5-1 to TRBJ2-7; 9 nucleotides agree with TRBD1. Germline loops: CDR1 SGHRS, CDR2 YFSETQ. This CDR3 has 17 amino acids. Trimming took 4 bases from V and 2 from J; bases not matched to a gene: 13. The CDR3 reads CASSVLPGDRDPYEQYF. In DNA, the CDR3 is TGCGCCAGCAGCGTACTCCCGGGGGACAGGGATCCCTACGAGCAGTACTTC.

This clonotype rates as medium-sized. This chain's CDR3 is CSVEEESGTGGLYEQYF. CDR3 sequence (DNA): TGCAGCGTTGAAGAAGAATCCGGGACAGGGGGTCTTTACGAGCAGTACTTC. The rearrangement joins TRBV29-1 to TRBJ2-7; 11 bases map to TRBD1. The J segment lost 4 bases and the V segment lost 0 bases, leaving 11 bases of the junction unmatched. Germline CDR1 is SQVTM and CDR2 is ANQGSEA. The CDR3 spans 17 residues.

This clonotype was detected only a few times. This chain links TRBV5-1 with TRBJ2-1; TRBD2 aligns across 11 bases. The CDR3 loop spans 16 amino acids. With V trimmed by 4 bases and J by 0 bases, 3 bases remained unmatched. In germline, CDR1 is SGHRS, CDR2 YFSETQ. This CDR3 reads CASSLSGRASYNEQFF. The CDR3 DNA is TGCGCCAGCAGCCTTAGCGGGAGGGCCTCCTACAATGAGCAGTTCTTC. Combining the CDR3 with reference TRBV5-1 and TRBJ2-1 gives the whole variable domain KAGVTQTPRYLIKTRGQQVTLSCSPISGHRSVSWYQQTPGQGLQFLFEYFSETQRNKGNFPGRFSGRQFSNSRSEMNVSTLELGDSALYLCASSLSGRASYNEQFFGPGTRLTVL.

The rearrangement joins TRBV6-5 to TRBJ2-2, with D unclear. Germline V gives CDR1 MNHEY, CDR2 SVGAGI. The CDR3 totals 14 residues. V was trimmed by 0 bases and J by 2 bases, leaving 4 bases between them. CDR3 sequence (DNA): TGTGCCAGCAGTTACTCCCGTAACACCGGGGAGCTGTTTTTT. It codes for CASSYSRNTGELFF.

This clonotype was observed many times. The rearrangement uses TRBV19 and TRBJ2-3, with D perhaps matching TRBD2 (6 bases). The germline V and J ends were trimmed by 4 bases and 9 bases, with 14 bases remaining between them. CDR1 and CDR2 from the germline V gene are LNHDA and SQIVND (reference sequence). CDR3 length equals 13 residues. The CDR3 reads CASSTDGEETQYF. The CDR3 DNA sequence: TGTGCCAGTAGTACGGACGGGGAGGAGACGCAGTATTTT.

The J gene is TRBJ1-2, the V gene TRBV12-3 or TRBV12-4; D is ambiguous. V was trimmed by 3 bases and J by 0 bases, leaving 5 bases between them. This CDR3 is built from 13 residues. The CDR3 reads CASSFGPNYGYTF. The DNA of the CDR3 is TGTGCCAGCAGTTTCGGGCCTAACTATGGCTACACCTTC.

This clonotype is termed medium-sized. Written as DNA, the CDR3 is TGCGCCAGCAGTGATTCCGGGAGTGGGTACAACGAGCAGTACTTC. It specifies CASSDSGSGYNEQYF. The chain joins TRBV10-1 to TRBJ2-7, with D tentatively TRBD2 (6 bases). Deletions cut 3 bases from V and 5 bases from J, with 17 bases between. CDR3 length: 15 amino acids. CDR1 WNHNN and CDR2 SYGVQD come from the germline V gene (reference sequence).

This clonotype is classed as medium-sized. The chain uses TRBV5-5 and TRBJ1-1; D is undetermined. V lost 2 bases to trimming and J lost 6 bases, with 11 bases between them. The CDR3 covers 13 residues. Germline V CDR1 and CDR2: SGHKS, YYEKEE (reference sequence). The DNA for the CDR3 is TGTGCCAGCAGCTTCGGGCCGGAATCTGAAGCTTTCTTT. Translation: CASSFGPESEAFF.

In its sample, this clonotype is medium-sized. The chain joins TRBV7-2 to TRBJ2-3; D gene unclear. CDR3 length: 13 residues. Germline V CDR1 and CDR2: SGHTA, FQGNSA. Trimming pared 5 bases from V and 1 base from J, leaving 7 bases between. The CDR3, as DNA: TGTGCCAGCAGCCGTCCTGGCACAGATACGCAGTATTTT. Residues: CASSRPGTDTQYF.

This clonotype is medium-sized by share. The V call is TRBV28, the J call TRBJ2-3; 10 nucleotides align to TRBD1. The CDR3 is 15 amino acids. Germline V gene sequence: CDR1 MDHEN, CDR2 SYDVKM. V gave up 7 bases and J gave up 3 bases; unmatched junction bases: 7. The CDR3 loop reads CASNTQGQGTDTQYF. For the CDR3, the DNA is TGTGCCAGCAACACCCAGGGACAGGGGACAGATACGCAGTATTTT. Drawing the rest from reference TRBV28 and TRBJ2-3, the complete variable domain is DVKVTQSSRYLVKRTGEKVFLECVQDMDHENMFWYRQDPGLGLRLIYFSYDVKMKEKGDIPEGYSVSREKKERFSLILESASTNQTSMYLCASNTQGQGTDTQYFGPGTRLTVL.

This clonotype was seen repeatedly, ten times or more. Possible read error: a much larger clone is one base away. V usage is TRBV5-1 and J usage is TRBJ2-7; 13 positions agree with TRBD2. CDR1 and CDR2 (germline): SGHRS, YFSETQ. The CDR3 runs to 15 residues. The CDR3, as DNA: TGCGTCAGCAGCCGGACTAGCGGGAGTATCTACGAGCAGTACTTC. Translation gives CVSSRTSGSIYEQYF. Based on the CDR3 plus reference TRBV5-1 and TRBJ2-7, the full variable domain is KAGVTQTPRYLIKTRGQQVTLSCSPISGHRSVSWYQQTPGQGLQFLFEYFSETQRNKGNFPGRFSGRQFSNSRSEMNVSTLELGDSALYLCVSSRTSGSIYEQYFGPGTRLTVT.

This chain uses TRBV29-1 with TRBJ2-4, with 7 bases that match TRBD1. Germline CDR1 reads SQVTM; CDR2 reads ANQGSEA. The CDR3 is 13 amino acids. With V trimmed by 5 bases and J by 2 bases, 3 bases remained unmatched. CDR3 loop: CSVMTGTKNIQYF. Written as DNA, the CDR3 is TGCAGCGTTATGACAGGGACCAAAAACATTCAGTACTTC.

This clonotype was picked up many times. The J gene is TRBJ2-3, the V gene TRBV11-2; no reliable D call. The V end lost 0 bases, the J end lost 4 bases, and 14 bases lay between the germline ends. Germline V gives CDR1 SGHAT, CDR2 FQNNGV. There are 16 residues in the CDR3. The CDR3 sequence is CASSLEQTAIPDTQYF. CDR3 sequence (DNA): TGTGCCAGCAGCTTAGAGCAAACGGCGATTCCAGATACGCAGTATTTT.

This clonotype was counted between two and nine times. In nucleotides, the CDR3 is TGCAGTGCTAGACACCGCCAGCGGAACTCCTACGAGCAGTACTTC. This encodes CSARHRQRNSYEQYF. This chain joins TRBV20-1 and TRBJ2-7; possible D gene TRBD2, 5 bases. The V end lost 2 bases, the J end lost 0 bases, and 14 bases lay between the germline ends. The CDR3 runs 15 residues. CDR1 and CDR2 from the germline V gene are DFQATT and SNEGSKA (reference sequence).

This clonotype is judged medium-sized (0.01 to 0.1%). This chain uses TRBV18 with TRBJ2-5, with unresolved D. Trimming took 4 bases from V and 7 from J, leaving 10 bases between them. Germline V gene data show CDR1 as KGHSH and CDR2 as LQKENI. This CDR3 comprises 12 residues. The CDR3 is CASSRSGGTQYF. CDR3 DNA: TGTGCCAGCTCACGTTCGGGCGGGACCCAGTACTTC.

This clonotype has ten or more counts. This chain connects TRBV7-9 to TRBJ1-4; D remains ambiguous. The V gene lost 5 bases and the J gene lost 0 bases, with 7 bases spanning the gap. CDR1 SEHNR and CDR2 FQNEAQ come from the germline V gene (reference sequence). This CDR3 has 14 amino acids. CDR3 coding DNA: TGTGCCAGCAGCACGGTAACAACTAATGAAAAACTGTTTTTT. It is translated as CASSTVTTNEKLFF. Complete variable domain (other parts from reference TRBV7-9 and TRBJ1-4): DTGVSQNPRHKITKRGQNVTFRCDPISEHNRLYWYRQTLGQGPEFLTYFQNEAQLEKSRLLSDRFSAERPKGSFSTLEIQRTEQGDSAMYLCASSTVTTNEKLFFGSGTQLSVL.

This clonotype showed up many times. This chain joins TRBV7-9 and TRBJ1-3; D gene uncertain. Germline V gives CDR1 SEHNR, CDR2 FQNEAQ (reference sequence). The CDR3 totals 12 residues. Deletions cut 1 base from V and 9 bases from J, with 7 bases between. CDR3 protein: CASSLDGGTIYF. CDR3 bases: TGTGCCAGCAGCTTAGATGGCGGCACCATATATTTT.